Listed below are T cell receptor beta chains from one sample, sequenced in a study of OX40 agonist ivuxolimab in advanced cancers. The table came from immunoSEQ multiplex PCR; TCRdb's copy has only in-frame clones and leaves some out. Of under 40,000 clones in the sample, about 86% were seen once. Source: CD4+ or CD8+ T cells sorted from blood, taken in a trial of the OX40 agonist ivuxolimab. Receptors originate from an adult with an advanced solid tumor such as melanoma, head and neck, liver or kidney cancer. Both conserved end residues are part of each CDR3. D genes are given only for firm matches. Where a row states a size, it is once, few, many or the class of an expanded clone; other rows omit it.

v_call	d_call	clone_size	j_call	cdr3_aa	cdr3_nt
TRBV29-1	-	-	TRBJ1-1	CSAYRDLNTEAFF	TGCAGCGCCTACAGGGATTTGAACACTGAAGCTTTCTTT
TRBV15	-	-	TRBJ1-4	CATSRGTGSNEKLFF	TGTGCCACCAGCAGAGGAACAGGGTCCAATGAAAAACTGTTTTTT
TRBV19	-	-	TRBJ1-1	CASIGGVVNTEAFF	TGTGCCAGTATCGGGGGGGTCGTGAACACTGAAGCTTTCTTT
TRBV5-4	-	-	TRBJ2-7	CASSLAQGPYEQYF	TGTGCCAGCAGCTTGGCCCAGGGCCCCTACGAGCAGTACTTC
TRBV19	-	-	TRBJ1-2	CASSIGARSLGYTF	TGTGCCAGTAGTATAGGGGCCAGGTCCCTTGGCTACACCTTC
TRBV27	-	-	TRBJ1-1	CASSSRVHTEAFF	TGTGCCAGCAGTTCAAGGGTTCACACTGAAGCTTTCTTT
TRBV11-3	-	-	TRBJ2-5	CASSLDGQGQETQYF	TGTGCCAGCAGCTTAGATGGGCAGGGGCAGGAGACCCAGTACTTC
TRBV7-2	-	-	TRBJ1-1	CASSLASTNTEAFF	TGTGCCAGCAGCTTAGCGAGTACGAACACTGAAGCTTTCTTT
TRBV6-4	TRBD2	-	TRBJ2-2	CASSDLPGTSGTGELFF	TGTGCCAGCAGTGACCTGCCCGGGACTAGCGGCACCGGGGAGCTGTTTTTT
TRBV19	-	-	TRBJ1-1	CASRSNTEAFF	TGTGCCAGTAGATCGAACACTGAAGCTTTCTTT
TRBV7-2	-	-	TRBJ1-1	CASSPGLPNTEAFF	TGTGCCAGCAGCCCGGGACTACCGAACACTGAAGCTTTCTTT
TRBV4-3	TRBD1	-	TRBJ1-4	CASSLRDRTGGEKLFF	TGCGCCAGCAGCCTAAGAGACAGGACAGGGGGTGAAAAACTGTTTTTT
TRBV9	-	-	TRBJ2-5	CASSVAVGLADGTQYF	TGTGCCAGCAGCGTAGCGGTGGGCCTAGCAGACGGGACCCAGTACTTC
TRBV11-1	-	once	TRBJ1-6	CASSLDPNSPLHF	TGTGCCAGCAGCTTAGACCCTAATTCACCCCTCCACTTT
TRBV18	TRBD2	-	TRBJ2-7	CASSPGLAGSYEQYF	TGTGCCAGCTCACCGGGACTAGCGGGGTCGTACGAGCAGTACTTC
TRBV5-5	-	-	TRBJ2-7	CASRYNYEQYF	TGTGCCAGCAGATATAACTACGAGCAGTACTTC